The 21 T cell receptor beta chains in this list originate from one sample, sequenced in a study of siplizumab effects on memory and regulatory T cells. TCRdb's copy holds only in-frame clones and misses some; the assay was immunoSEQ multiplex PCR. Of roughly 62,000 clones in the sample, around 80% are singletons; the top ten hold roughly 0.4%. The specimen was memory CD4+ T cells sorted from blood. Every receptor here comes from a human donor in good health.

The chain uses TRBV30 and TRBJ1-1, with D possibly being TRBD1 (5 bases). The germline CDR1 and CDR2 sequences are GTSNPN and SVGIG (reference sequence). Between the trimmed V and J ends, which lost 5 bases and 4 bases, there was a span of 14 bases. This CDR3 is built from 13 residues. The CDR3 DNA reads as TGTGCCTGGGCCGCGGGGGTAACCACTGAAGCTTTCTTT. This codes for CAWAAGVTTEAFF.

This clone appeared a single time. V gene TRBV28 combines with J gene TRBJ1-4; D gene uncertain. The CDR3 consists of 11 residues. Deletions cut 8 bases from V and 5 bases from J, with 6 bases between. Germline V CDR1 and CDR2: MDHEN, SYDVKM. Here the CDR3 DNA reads TGTGCCAGCTATCACAATGAAAAACTGTTTTTT. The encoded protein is CASYHNEKLFF.

In DNA form, the CDR3 reads TGTGCCAGCAGCGTATCCGGCGGGGGGTCCTACAATGAGCAGTTCTTC. Translated, it gives CASSVSGGGSYNEQFF. J is TRBJ2-1 and V is TRBV9, with 8 bases identical to TRBD2. The CDR3 sequence is 16 residues long. V gave up 1 base and J gave up 1 base; unmatched junction bases: 4. CDR1 and CDR2 from the germline V gene are SGDLS and YYNGEE.

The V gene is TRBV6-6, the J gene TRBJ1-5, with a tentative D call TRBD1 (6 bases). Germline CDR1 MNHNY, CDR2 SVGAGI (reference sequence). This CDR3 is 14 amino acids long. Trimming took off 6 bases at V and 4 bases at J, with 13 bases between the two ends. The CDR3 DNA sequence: TGTGCCAGCAGCAGGGGTGGCCAAAATCAGCCCCAGCATTTT. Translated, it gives CASSRGGQNQPQHF.

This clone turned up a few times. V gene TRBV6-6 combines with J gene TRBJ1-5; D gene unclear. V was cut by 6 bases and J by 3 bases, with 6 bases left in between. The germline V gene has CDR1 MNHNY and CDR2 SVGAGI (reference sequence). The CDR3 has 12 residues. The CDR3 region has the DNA TGTGCCAGCAGACTCTTCAATCAGCCCCAGCATTTT. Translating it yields CASRLFNQPQHF.

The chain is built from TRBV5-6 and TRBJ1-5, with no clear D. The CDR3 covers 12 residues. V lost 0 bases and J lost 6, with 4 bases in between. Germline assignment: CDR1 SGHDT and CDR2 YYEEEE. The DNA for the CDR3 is TGTGCCAGCAGCTTGGGCGTTCAGCCCCAGCATTTT. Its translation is CASSLGVQPQHF.

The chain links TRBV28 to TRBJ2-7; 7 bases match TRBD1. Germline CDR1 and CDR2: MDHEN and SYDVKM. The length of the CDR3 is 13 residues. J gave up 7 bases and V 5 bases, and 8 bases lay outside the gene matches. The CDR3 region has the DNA TGTGCCAGCAGTCCGGAGACAGGGCGGGAGCAGTACTTC. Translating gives CASSPETGREQYF. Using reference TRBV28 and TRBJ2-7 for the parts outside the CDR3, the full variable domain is DVKVTQSSRYLVKRTGEKVFLECVQDMDHENMFWYRQDPGLGLRLIYFSYDVKMKEKGDIPEGYSVSREKKERFSLILESASTNQTSMYLCASSPETGREQYFGPGTRLTVT.

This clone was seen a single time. The CDR3 nucleotides are TGCGCCAGCAGCTCCAGGACTAGCGGCGAGCAGTACTTC. Protein: CASSSRTSGEQYF. J is TRBJ2-5 and V is TRBV5-1; 10 bases map to TRBD2. The J call is uncertain, as TRBJ2-7 better fits the DNA end. This CDR3 contains 13 residues. Per the germline V gene, CDR1 is SGHRS and CDR2 is YFSETQ.

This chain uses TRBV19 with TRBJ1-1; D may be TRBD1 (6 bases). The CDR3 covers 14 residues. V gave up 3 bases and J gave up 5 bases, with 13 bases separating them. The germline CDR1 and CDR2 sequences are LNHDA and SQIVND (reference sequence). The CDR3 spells CASSMAGGKTEAFF. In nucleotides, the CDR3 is TGTGCCAGTAGTATGGCGGGGGGCAAGACTGAAGCTTTCTTT.

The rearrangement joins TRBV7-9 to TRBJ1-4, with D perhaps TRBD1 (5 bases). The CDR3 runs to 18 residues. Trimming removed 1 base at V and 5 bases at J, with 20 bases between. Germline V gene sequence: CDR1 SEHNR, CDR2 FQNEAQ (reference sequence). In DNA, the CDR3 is TGTGCCAGCAGCTTAGGGAACGTTATGGGACCGTTGAATGAAAAACTGTTTTTT. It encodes CASSLGNVMGPLNEKLFF.

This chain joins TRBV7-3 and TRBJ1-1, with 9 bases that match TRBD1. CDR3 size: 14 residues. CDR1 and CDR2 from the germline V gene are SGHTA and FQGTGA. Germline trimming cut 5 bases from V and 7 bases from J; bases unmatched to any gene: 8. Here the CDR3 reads CASSQTGGRNEAFF. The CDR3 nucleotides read TGTGCCAGCAGCCAAACAGGGGGCAGGAATGAAGCTTTCTTT. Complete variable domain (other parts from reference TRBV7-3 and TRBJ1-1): GAGVSQTPSNKVTEKGKYVELRCDPISGHTALYWYRQSLGQGPEFLIYFQGTGAADDSGLPNDRFFAVRPEGSVSTLKIQRTERGDSAVYLCASSQTGGRNEAFFGQGTRLTVV.

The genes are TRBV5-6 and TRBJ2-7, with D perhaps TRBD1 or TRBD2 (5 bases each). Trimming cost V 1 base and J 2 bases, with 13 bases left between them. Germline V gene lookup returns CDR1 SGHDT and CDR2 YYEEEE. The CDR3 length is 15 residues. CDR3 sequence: CASSLWGKTTYEQYF. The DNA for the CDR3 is TGTGCCAGCAGCTTGTGGGGGAAGACTACCTACGAGCAGTACTTC.

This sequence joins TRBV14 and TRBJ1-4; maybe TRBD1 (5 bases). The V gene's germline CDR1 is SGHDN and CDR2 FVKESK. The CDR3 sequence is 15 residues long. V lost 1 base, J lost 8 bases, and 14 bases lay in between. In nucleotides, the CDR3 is TGTGCCAGCAGCCAAGCCGTGGACACCAGGGAAAAACTGTTTTTT. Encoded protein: CASSQAVDTREKLFF.

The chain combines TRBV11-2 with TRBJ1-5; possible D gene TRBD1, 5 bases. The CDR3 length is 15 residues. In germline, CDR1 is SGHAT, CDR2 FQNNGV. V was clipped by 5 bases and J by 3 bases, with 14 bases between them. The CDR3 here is CASSRGIGPNQPQHF. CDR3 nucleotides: TGTGCCAGCAGCAGGGGCATTGGACCCAATCAGCCCCAGCATTTT.

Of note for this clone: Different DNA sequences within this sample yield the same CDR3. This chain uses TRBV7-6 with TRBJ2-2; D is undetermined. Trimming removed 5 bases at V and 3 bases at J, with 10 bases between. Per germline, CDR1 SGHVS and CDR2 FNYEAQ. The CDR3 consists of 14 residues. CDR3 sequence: CASSPRPDTGELFF. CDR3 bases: TGTGCCAGCAGCCCCCGGCCGGACACCGGGGAGCTGTTTTTT.

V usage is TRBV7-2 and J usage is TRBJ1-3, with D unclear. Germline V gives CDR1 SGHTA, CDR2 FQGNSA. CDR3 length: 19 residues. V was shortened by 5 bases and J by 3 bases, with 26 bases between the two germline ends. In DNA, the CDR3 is TGTGCCAGCAGCCAATGGGTTGAAGGTCGGGCCGATCTTGGAAACACCATATATTTT. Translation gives CASSQWVEGRADLGNTIYF.

The CDR3, as DNA: TGTGCCAGCAGGGGGGGAGGGGGCCACGAGCAGTACTTC. It specifies CASRGGGGHEQYF. This chain joins TRBV27 and TRBJ2-7; the D call may be TRBD1 or TRBD2 (7 bases each). Germline V gives CDR1 MNHEY, CDR2 SMNVEV (reference sequence). Trimming stripped 6 bases from V and 5 bases from J, with 14 bases between. The CDR3 covers 13 residues.

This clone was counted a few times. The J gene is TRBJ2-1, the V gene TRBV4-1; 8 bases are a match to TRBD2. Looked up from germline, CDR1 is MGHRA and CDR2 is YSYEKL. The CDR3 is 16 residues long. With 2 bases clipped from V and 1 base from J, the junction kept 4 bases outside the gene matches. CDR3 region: CASSQSGGGSYNEQFF. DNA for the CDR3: TGCGCCAGCAGCCAAAGCGGCGGGGGGTCCTACAATGAGCAGTTCTTC.

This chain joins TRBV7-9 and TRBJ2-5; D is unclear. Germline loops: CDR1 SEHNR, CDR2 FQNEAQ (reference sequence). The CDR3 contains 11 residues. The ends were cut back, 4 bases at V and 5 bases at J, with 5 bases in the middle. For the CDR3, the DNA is TGTGCCAGCAGCTCGCGGGAGACCCAGTACTTC. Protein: CASSSRETQYF.

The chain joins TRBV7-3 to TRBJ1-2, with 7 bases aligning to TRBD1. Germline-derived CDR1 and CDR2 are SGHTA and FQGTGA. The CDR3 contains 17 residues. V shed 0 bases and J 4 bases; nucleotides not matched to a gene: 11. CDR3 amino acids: CASSLTKAWGQFYGYTF. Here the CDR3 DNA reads TGTGCCAGCAGCTTAACTAAAGCGTGGGGACAGTTCTATGGCTACACCTTC.

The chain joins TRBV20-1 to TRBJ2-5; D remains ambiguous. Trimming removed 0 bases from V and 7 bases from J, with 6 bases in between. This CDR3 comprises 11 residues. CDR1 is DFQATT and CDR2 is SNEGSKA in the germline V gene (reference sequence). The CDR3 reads CSARDSRTQYF. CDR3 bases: TGCAGTGCTAGAGACAGTCGGACCCAGTACTTC.